This T cell receptor (beta chain) derives from a study of cytomegalovirus exposure and HLA in healthy donors. General observations from the study: A missense DCLRE1C variant was associated with V- and J-gene trimming of TCR beta chains in a later analysis, and an independent cohort replicated the association. Accurate HLA-A and HLA-B prediction from TCR beta sequences was reported for most subjects. Rates of TCR association differed by HLA locus in a later analysis, with DRB1 highest and HLA-C lowest.

The PCR employed 60 Vbeta primers together with 13 Jbeta primers. Clones were read by immunoSEQ multiplex PCR, and TCRdb kept only the in-frame ones, dropping some. The table includes roughly 190,000 clones, about four fifths detected once. Concerning this clone: Its matching antigen is unknown.

Germline loops: CDR1 SGHTA, CDR2 FQGNSA. V was pared by 5 bases and J by 14 bases, with 15 bases of the junction left unmatched. The CDR3 is made up of 16 amino acids. This chain joins TRBV7-2 and TRBJ1-6, with 10 bases matching TRBD1. The sample comprised PBMCs. The receptor's source is a girl aged 5-17 years in good health and CMV-seropositive. The DNA for the CDR3 is TGTGCCAGCAGCCCTACCCCCGGGACAGGGGTTCGATCCCTCCACTTT. Amino acid sequence: CASSPTPGTGVRSLHF.